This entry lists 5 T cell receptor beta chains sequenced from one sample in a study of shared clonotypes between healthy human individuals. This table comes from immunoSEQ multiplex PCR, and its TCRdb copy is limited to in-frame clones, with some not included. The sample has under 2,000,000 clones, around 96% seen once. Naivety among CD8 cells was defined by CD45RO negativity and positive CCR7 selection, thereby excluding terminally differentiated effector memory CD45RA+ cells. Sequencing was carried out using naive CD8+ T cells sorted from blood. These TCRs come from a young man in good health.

CDR3 sequence (DNA): TGTGCCAGCAGCTCGGGGGAGTGGAATCAGCCCCAGCATTTT. It encodes CASSSGEWNQPQHF. The J gene is TRBJ1-5, the V gene TRBV7-9; possibly TRBD1 for D (5 bases). Germline V lookup: CDR1 SEHNR, CDR2 FQNEAQ (reference sequence). This CDR3 is built from 14 residues. V was cut by 4 bases and J by 4 bases, with 11 bases left in between.

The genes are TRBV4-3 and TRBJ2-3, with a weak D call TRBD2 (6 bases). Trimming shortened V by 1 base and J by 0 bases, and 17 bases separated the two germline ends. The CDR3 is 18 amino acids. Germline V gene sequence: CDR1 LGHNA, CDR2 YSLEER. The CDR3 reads CASSQVFEGGESTDTQYF. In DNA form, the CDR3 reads TGCGCCAGCAGCCAAGTCTTTGAGGGAGGCGAGAGCACAGATACGCAGTATTTT.

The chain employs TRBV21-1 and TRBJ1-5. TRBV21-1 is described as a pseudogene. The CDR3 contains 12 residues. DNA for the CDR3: TGTGCCAGCAGCAAAGGAATTCAGCCCCAGCATTTT. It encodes CASSKGIQPQHF.

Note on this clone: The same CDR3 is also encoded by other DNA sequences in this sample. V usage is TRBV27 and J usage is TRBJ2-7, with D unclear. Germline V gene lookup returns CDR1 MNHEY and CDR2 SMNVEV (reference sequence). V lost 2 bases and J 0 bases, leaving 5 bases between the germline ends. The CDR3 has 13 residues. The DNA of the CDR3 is TGTGCCAGCAGTTTACAGGCCTCCTACGAGCAGTACTTC. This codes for CASSLQASYEQYF.

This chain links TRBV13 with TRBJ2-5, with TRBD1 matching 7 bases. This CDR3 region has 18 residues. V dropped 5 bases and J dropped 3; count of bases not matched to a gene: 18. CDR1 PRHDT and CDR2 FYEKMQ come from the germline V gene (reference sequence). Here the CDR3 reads CASSLGANRDREKETQYF. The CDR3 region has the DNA TGTGCCAGCAGCCTGGGGGCCAACCGGGACAGAGAGAAAGAGACCCAGTACTTC.